The rows below give T cell receptor beta chains drawn from one sample of a study of regulatory T cells in long-lasting Graves disease. TCRdb recomputed calls from the multiplex PCR reads with MiXCR, one row per CDR3 protein. The table records over 400,000 distinct CDR3 sequences, around 13% of them present only once. This sample also appeared in a second study, on T cells in Graves' hyperthyroidism and ophthalmopathy.

The sample was peripheral blood mononuclear cells (PBMCs), taken at new diagnosis, from a patient treated with antithyroid drugs. The receptors here all came from a woman in her fifties or sixties with Graves disease. Both conserved end residues are part of each CDR3. Fields, in order: clone size, D gene, J gene, CDR3 length, V gene, CDR3 protein, CDR3 DNA. The D gene is left open where the match is weak. Clone size is given for some rows only: seen once, a few or many times, or a class if the clone is expanded.

size: few; D: NA; J: TRBJ1-1; length: 16; V: TRBV19; CDR3: CASTARPTDVRAEAFF; DNA: TGTGCCAGTACCGCAAGACCGACAGATGTTAGGGCTGAAGCTTTCTTT
size: NA; D: TRBD2; J: TRBJ2-7; length: 13; V: TRBV10-3; CDR3: CASRGTLAGDSYF; DNA: TGTGCCTCTAGAGGGACACTAGCGGGAGATTCGTACTTC
size: few; D: TRBD2; J: TRBJ2-3; length: 14; V: TRBV24-1; CDR3: CATSASLAGDTQYF; DNA: TGTGCCACCAGCGCCTCACTAGCGGGAGATACGCAGTATTTT
size: many; D: NA; J: TRBJ2-2; length: 13; V: TRBV30; CDR3: CAWSVQNTGELFF; DNA: TGTGCCTGGAGTGTACAGAACACCGGGGAGCTGTTTTTT
size: many; D: NA; J: TRBJ2-2; length: 18; V: TRBV19; CDR3: CASSIAQFGAGNTGELFF; DNA: TGTGCCAGTAGTATAGCCCAATTCGGGGCCGGGAACACCGGGGAGCTGTTTTTT
size: NA; D: TRBD2; J: TRBJ2-1; length: 19; V: TRBV4-1; CDR3: CASSLKSLAGGPRADEQFF; DNA: TGCGCCAGCAGCCTTAAGAGCCTAGCGGGAGGCCCGAGGGCAGATGAGCAGTTCTTC
size: many; D: NA; J: TRBJ1-1; length: 14; V: TRBV29-1; CDR3: CSVAGRLRFTEAFF; DNA: TGCAGCGTTGCAGGGCGGTTACGTTTCACTGAAGCTTTCTTT
size: few; D: NA; J: TRBJ2-3; length: 14; V: TRBV5-1; CDR3: CASSSTDSTDTQYF; DNA: TGCGCCAGCAGCTCGACCGACAGTACAGATACGCAGTATTTT
size: NA; D: TRBD1; J: TRBJ1-1; length: 15; V: TRBV18; CDR3: CASSSLGQGDTEAFF; DNA: TGTGCCAGCTCAAGCCTTGGACAGGGGGACACTGAAGCTTTCTTT
size: NA; D: NA; J: TRBJ2-3; length: 15; V: TRBV29-1; CDR3: CSVEDLWGRGDTQYF; DNA: TGCAGCGTTGAAGATCTTTGGGGGCGGGGGGATACGCAGTATTTT
size: many; D: TRBD2; J: TRBJ2-3; length: 14; V: TRBV6-2/TRBV6-3; CDR3: CASSSGRIVGTQYF; DNA: TGTGCCAGCAGTAGCGGGAGGATAGTAGGAACGCAGTATTTT
size: NA; D: NA; J: TRBJ2-2; length: 16; V: TRBV18; CDR3: CASSQEDSYNTGELFF; DNA: TGTGCCAGCTCACAGGAGGACAGCTATAACACCGGGGAGCTGTTTTTT
size: few; D: NA; J: TRBJ2-1; length: 14; V: TRBV7-9; CDR3: CASSPGAEYNEQFF; DNA: TGTGCCAGCAGCCCGGGGGCGGAGTACAATGAGCAGTTCTTC
size: many; D: NA; J: TRBJ2-2; length: 13; V: TRBV6-1; CDR3: CASRILLPGELFF; DNA: TGTGCCAGCAGAATTCTACTCCCCGGGGAGCTGTTTTTT
size: many; D: NA; J: TRBJ2-7; length: 16; V: TRBV2; CDR3: CASSEIGRTRLYEQYF; DNA: TGTGCCAGCAGTGAAATAGGACGGACTCGTCTTTACGAGCAGTACTTC
size: NA; D: NA; J: TRBJ2-1; length: 16; V: TRBV10-1; CDR3: CASIRMTGGSYNEQFF; DNA: TGCGCCAGCATCCGGATGACAGGAGGCTCCTACAATGAGCAGTTCTTC
size: many; D: TRBD2; J: TRBJ2-1; length: 15; V: TRBV7-9; CDR3: CASSPAQSGGSTQFF; DNA: TGTGCCAGCAGCCCGGCCCAGTCGGGCGGGAGTACCCAGTTCTTC
size: many; D: NA; J: TRBJ2-7; length: 15; V: TRBV11-1; CDR3: CASSPRQERGHEQYF; DNA: TGTGCCAGCAGCCCGAGACAGGAGAGAGGCCACGAGCAGTACTTC
size: few; D: NA; J: TRBJ1-3; length: 18; V: TRBV13; CDR3: CASSYRDTASESGNTIYF; DNA: TGTGCCAGCAGCTACCGGGACACGGCATCGGAATCTGGAAACACCATATATTTT
size: once; D: NA; J: TRBJ2-7; length: 14; V: TRBV11-1; CDR3: CASSLSRGGYEQYF; DNA: TGTGCCAGCAGCTTATCCAGGGGTGGTTACGAGCAGTACTTC
size: NA; D: NA; J: TRBJ1-6; length: 16; V: TRBV7-6; CDR3: CASSLGQDTGNSPLHF; DNA: TGTGCCAGCAGCTTAGGCCAGGATACAGGAAATTCACCCCTCCACTTT
size: many; D: TRBD1; J: TRBJ1-1; length: 14; V: TRBV27; CDR3: CASSTRGRPTEAFF; DNA: TGTGCCAGCAGTACCAGGGGGCGGCCGACTGAAGCTTTCTTT
size: NA; D: NA; J: TRBJ2-7; length: 14; V: TRBV11-2; CDR3: CASSLAGTLYEQYF; DNA: TGTGCCAGCAGCTTGGCCGGGACCTTATACGAGCAGTACTTC
size: few; D: TRBD1; J: TRBJ2-2; length: 19; V: TRBV7-3; CDR3: CASSLTRGQGKIDTGELFF; DNA: TGTGCCAGCAGCTTAACAAGGGGACAGGGGAAGATAGACACCGGGGAGCTGTTTTTT
size: many; D: TRBD2; J: TRBJ2-3; length: 16; V: TRBV27; CDR3: CASSFLAGAGTDTQYF; DNA: TGTGCCAGCAGTTTTTTAGCGGGAGCAGGTACAGATACGCAGTATTTT
size: many; D: NA; J: TRBJ2-1; length: 11; V: TRBV2; CDR3: CASSEAHEQFF; DNA: TGTGCCAGCAGTGAGGCTCATGAGCAGTTCTTC
size: NA; D: NA; J: TRBJ2-1; length: 14; V: TRBV3-1; CDR3: CASTPRGSYNEQFF; DNA: TGTGCCAGCACTCCTAGGGGCTCCTACAATGAGCAGTTCTTC
size: many; D: TRBD1; J: TRBJ1-2; length: 11; V: TRBV29-1; CDR3: CSLRQGDGYTF; DNA: TGCAGCCTTCGACAGGGTGATGGCTACACCTTC
size: few; D: NA; J: TRBJ2-3; length: 12; V: TRBV7-2; CDR3: CASSPLKGTQYF; DNA: TGTGCCAGCAGCCCCCTGAAGGGTACGCAGTATTTT
size: many; D: TRBD2; J: TRBJ2-1; length: 15; V: TRBV20-1; CDR3: CSALAGTSGYNEQFF; DNA: TGCAGTGCCCTGGCCGGGACTAGCGGATACAATGAGCAGTTCTTC
size: many; D: TRBD1; J: TRBJ1-1; length: 15; V: TRBV6-1; CDR3: CASSSIQGADTEAFF; DNA: TGTGCCAGCAGTAGCATACAGGGGGCGGACACTGAAGCTTTCTTT
size: many; D: TRBD2; J: TRBJ2-2; length: 17; V: TRBV12-3/TRBV12-4; CDR3: CASSGLAEFANTGELFF; DNA: TGTGCCAGCAGTGGGCTAGCGGAGTTCGCGAACACCGGGGAGCTGTTTTTT
size: many; D: NA; J: TRBJ1-3; length: 16; V: TRBV2; CDR3: CASSEDEPLSGNTIYF; DNA: TGTGCCAGCAGTGAAGATGAACCCCTCTCTGGAAACACCATATATTTT
size: many; D: NA; J: TRBJ1-4; length: 18; V: TRBV12-3/TRBV12-4; CDR3: CASSNLWGFPAENEKLFF; DNA: TGTGCCAGCAGTAACCTTTGGGGGTTCCCGGCAGAAAATGAAAAACTGTTTTTT
size: many; D: NA; J: TRBJ1-1; length: 15; V: TRBV7-9; CDR3: CASSLRDVENTEAFF; DNA: TGTGCCAGCAGCTTACGGGACGTAGAGAACACTGAAGCTTTCTTT
size: few; D: TRBD1; J: TRBJ2-7; length: 15; V: TRBV6-1; CDR3: CASRSGQGAADEQYF; DNA: TGTGCCAGCAGGTCTGGTCAGGGGGCCGCGGACGAGCAGTACTTC
size: NA; D: TRBD2; J: TRBJ2-1; length: 18; V: TRBV11-2; CDR3: CASSLVRRELSSYNEQFF; DNA: TGTGCCAGCAGCTTGGTTAGGCGGGAGCTGAGCTCCTACAATGAGCAGTTCTTC
size: many; D: TRBD1; J: TRBJ2-5; length: 14; V: TRBV11-2; CDR3: CASSLGQGSETQYF; DNA: TGTGCCAGCAGCTTAGGACAGGGGTCAGAGACCCAGTACTTC
size: many; D: TRBD1; J: TRBJ1-5; length: 14; V: TRBV2; CDR3: CASGWTGANQPQHF; DNA: TGTGCCAGCGGATGGACAGGGGCCAATCAGCCCCAGCATTTT
size: few; D: NA; J: TRBJ2-7; length: 15; V: TRBV30; CDR3: CAWSPRDASSYEQYF; DNA: TGTGCCTGGAGTCCCCGGGACGCCTCCTCCTACGAGCAGTACTTC
size: many; D: NA; J: TRBJ2-1; length: 11; V: TRBV2; CDR3: CASQTSYEQFF; DNA: TGTGCCAGCCAAACTAGCTATGAGCAGTTCTTC
size: few; D: TRBD2; J: TRBJ2-2; length: 17; V: TRBV15; CDR3: CATSRDQLAGGLEELFF; DNA: TGTGCCACCAGCAGAGATCAACTAGCGGGAGGGTTAGAGGAGCTGTTTTTT
size: many; D: NA; J: TRBJ2-1; length: 17; V: TRBV20-1; CDR3: CSARDDGDWDLYNEQFF; DNA: TGCAGTGCTAGAGATGACGGGGATTGGGACTTATACAATGAGCAGTTCTTC
size: many; D: NA; J: TRBJ2-3; length: 14; V: TRBV6-5; CDR3: CASSYSGAGDTQYF; DNA: TGTGCCAGCAGTTACTCAGGGGCGGGAGATACGCAGTATTTT
size: many; D: TRBD2; J: TRBJ2-7; length: 18; V: TRBV20-1; CDR3: CSARVVGGWTSRNYEQYF; DNA: TGCAGTGCTAGAGTTGTCGGAGGGTGGACTAGCCGAAACTACGAGCAGTACTTC
size: many; D: NA; J: TRBJ2-1; length: 15; V: TRBV5-1; CDR3: CASSLVHSAENEQFF; DNA: TGCGCCAGCAGCTTAGTCCACTCCGCGGAGAATGAGCAGTTCTTC
size: NA; D: NA; J: TRBJ2-2; length: 14; V: TRBV5-6; CDR3: CASSLATGSGELFF; DNA: TGTGCCAGCAGCTTGGCCACGGGGTCCGGGGAGCTGTTTTTT
size: many; D: NA; J: TRBJ2-2; length: 16; V: TRBV27; CDR3: CASSLRGRITTGELFF; DNA: TGTGCCAGCAGTTTAAGGGGCAGGATCACCACCGGGGAGCTGTTTTTT